This TCR beta chain was recorded in a study of cytomegalovirus exposure and HLA in healthy donors. Study at large: There were about 85 million unique TCRs (from HLA-typed donors) in an early data release. Study-wide results and limits: It was 150 or so TCR beta chains that were listed as cytomegalovirus-associated.

Concerning this clone itself: Its antigen is not known.

The PCR employed 60 Vbeta primers together with 13 Jbeta primers. The assay was immunoSEQ multiplex PCR, and TCRdb's table has in-frame clones only and misses some. The repertoire holds approximately 140,000 clones, with around four fifths as singletons. The source material was PBMCs. The TCR comes from a man aged 30 to 39 in good health and CMV-seronegative.

In DNA, the CDR3 is TGTGCCAGCAGAGGGGGGGGTAACTATGGCTACACCTTC. Translation: CASRGGGNYGYTF. This chain joins TRBV6-5 and TRBJ1-2, with TRBD1 as a possible D gene (6 bases). Germline CDR1 and CDR2: MNHEY and SVGAGI. The V end was cut by 6 bases, the J end by 1 base, with 9 bases between. The CDR3 extends over 13 amino acids.